This TCR beta chain was retrieved from a study of early T cells in non-severe SARS-CoV-2 infection. This clonotype was counted a single time. One entry per CDR3 protein, called by TCRdb with MiXCR from the 5' RACE reads. In the table there are approximately 70,000 distinct CDR3 sequences, roughly 12% of which are singletons. The CDR3 spans 15 residues. Germline values: CDR1 KGHDR, CDR2 SFDVKD. Trimming took off 4 bases at V and 2 bases at J, with 12 bases between the two ends. The sequence was collected from an adult who was a healthcare worker with PCR-confirmed SARS-CoV-2 infection or an uninfected control (not recorded which). Sample: whole blood, taken at baseline. The chain recombines TRBV24-1 with TRBJ2-3; the D gene is possibly TRBD2 (5 bases). In DNA form, the CDR3 reads TGTGCCACCAGTGAGCAACGGGGAATCACAGATACGCAGTATTTT. Amino acids: CATSEQRGITDTQYF.